This T cell receptor (beta chain) was found in a study of human T cells and chemical hapten exposure. This clonotype was detected many times. TCRdb fed the RACE reads into MiXCR, producing one record per CDR3 protein. The sample comprises about 80,000 distinct CDR3 sequences, about 10% of which are singletons, and 2% to 3% rests with the top ten. Germline V CDR1 and CDR2: SGHKS, YYEKEE (reference sequence). V trimming: 0 bases; J trimming: 8 bases; junction bases outside the gene matches: 12. This CDR3 has 16 residues. The time point is: patch test 2, 6 weeks after DPC sensitization. Treatment described: therapeutic diphenylcyclopropenone sensitization with weekly scalp DPC.

The chain links TRBV5-5 to TRBJ1-2, with 8 bases that match TRBD1. The specimen comprised whole blood, sampled in connection with sensitization to the hapten diphenylcyclopropenone (DPC). This receptor was taken from a woman aged 25 to 39 with alopecia areata. Some clones in this sample may be carry-over from other donors' samples. CDR3 in amino acids: CASSLGQGAAAGGYTF. In DNA, the CDR3 is TGTGCCAGCAGCTTGGGGCAGGGGGCTGCCGCGGGCGGCTACACCTTC.